Described below is a single T cell receptor beta chain sequence and its context. Germline CDR1 reads GTSNPN; CDR2 reads SVGIG (reference sequence). Losses at the gene ends were 1 base for V and 2 bases for J; bases not matched to a gene: 6. This CDR3 has 15 amino acids. These data are taken from a study of blood T cell repertoires in COVID-19. Study details: Samples of COVID-19 (acute and convalescent) were obtained from the United States, Italy and Spain.

Using immunoSEQ multiplex PCR, the repertoire was profiled, and TCRdb retains in-frame clones only, with some absent. The sample has around 45,000 clones; about 83% are singletons. The source is an older man in a cohort sampled during active COVID-19. Sequences were obtained from peripheral blood. The J gene is TRBJ2-5, the V gene TRBV30, with 8 bases matching TRBD1. The CDR3 DNA sequence: TGTGCCTGGAGTGACTTGGGGACAGGTCAAGAGACCCAGTACTTC. Amino acid sequence: CAWSDLGTGQETQYF.